These 21 T cell receptor beta chains were sequenced from one sample in a study of tumor-infiltrating lymphocytes in primary liver carcinoma. Both RNA and DNA were isolated together from around 18-30 mg of bulk tissue that had not been sorted. The input was around 530 ng total RNA; TCR beta cDNA was made from it with a constant-region primer. Researchers made the TCR beta libraries by running three nested multiplex PCR rounds with slightly modified ARM-PCR. Running roughly 10 cycles apiece, the first two PCR rounds relied on TRBV1-TRBV30 forward primers together with a C-beta reverse primer. MiXCR, applied by TCRdb to the multiplex PCR reads, yields one record per CDR3 protein. The profile shows about 41,000 distinct CDR3 sequences, roughly 73% of them singletons. The sequencing input was liver tumor tissue from sampling region 2. Noted subset: tumor region T2, inferior pole. The receptor set was obtained from a man aged 40-55 years with primary liver carcinoma and hepatitis B virus infection.

On this clonotype: It is likely a read error, because the conserved phenylalanine at the end of the CDR3 is missing. V gene TRBV11-2 combines with J gene TRBJ2-2; 9 bases agree with TRBD2. Germline-derived CDR1 and CDR2 are SGHAT and FQNNGV. The CDR3 covers 15 residues. V lost 2 bases and J lost 9; bases outside the gene matches: 7. The CDR3 nucleotides are TGTGCCAGCAGCTTACTAGCGGGGAACGCCAGGGAGCTGTTTTCT. This translates into CASSLLAGNARELFS.

In its sample, this clonotype was seen a few times. Mismatch with germline at one junction end may stem from a read error. The chain is built from TRBV24-1 and TRBJ2-7; D call uncertain. CDR3 length: 13 residues. Per the germline V gene, CDR1 is KGHDR and CDR2 is SFDVKD. CDR3 in DNA: TGTGCCACCGGTGATGTGAGTAGTTACGAGCAGTACTTC. This translates into CATGDVSSYEQYF.

As to this clonotype: The junction differs from germline at one of its ends, possibly a read error. J is TRBJ1-6 and V is TRBV4-2, with D maybe TRBD1 (6 bases). CDR3 length: 14 residues. Germline loops: CDR1 LGHNA, CDR2 YNFKEQ. Here the CDR3 reads CASSQGRGNSPLNF. The CDR3 region has the DNA TGTGCCAGCAGCCAAGGCAGGGGAAATTCACCTCTCAACTTT.

The J gene is TRBJ2-1, the V gene TRBV11-3; D is uncertain. Germline lookup yields CDR1 SGHNT and CDR2 YENEEA. The CDR3 spans 13 residues. V lost 8 bases and J 8 bases, leaving 16 bases between the germline ends. The CDR3 region is CASLGVSNYEQFF. The DNA for the CDR3 is TGTGCCAGCTTAGGCGTCTCGAACTATGAGCAGTTCTTC.

Comment on this clonotype: The junction does not match germline at one end; this may be a read error. The gene calls are TRBV5-1 and TRBJ1-3, with TRBD1 as a possible D gene (5 bases). The CDR3 spans 18 residues. Germline CDR1 is SGHRS and CDR2 is YFSETQ. This chain's CDR3 is CANSLSSPVKGTGNTLYF. CDR3 DNA: TGCGCCAACAGCTTGTCTTCGCCCGTAAAAGGGACTGGAAACACCTTATATTTT.

As concerns this clonotype: One junction end disagrees with the germline gene, perhaps due to a read error. The V call is TRBV10-2, the J call TRBJ2-3; perhaps TRBD2 as D (6 bases). From germline, CDR1 is WSHSY and CDR2 SAAADI. The CDR3 is 14 residues long. The CDR3 reads CANSERGGPDTQYF. CDR3 nucleotide sequence: TGCGCCAACAGTGAACGAGGAGGGCCAGATACGCAGTATTTT.

The V call is TRBV29-1, the J call TRBJ2-2; D tentatively fits TRBD1 or TRBD2 (5 bases each). The germline V gene has CDR1 SQVTM and CDR2 ANQGSEA. This CDR3 has 14 amino acids. The ends were cut back, 0 bases at V and 5 bases at J, with 10 bases in the middle. CDR3 amino acids: CSVEDGTVTGELFF. CDR3 sequence (DNA): TGCAGCGTTGAAGATGGGACCGTGACCGGGGAGCTGTTTTTT.

About this clonotype: The junction departs from germline at one end; a sequencing error may be responsible. The J gene is TRBJ2-1, the V gene TRBV6-2 or TRBV6-3; D unclear. Germline CDR1 and CDR2: MNHEY and SVGEGT. The CDR3 runs 11 residues. In DNA, the CDR3 is TGTGCCAGCAGCAACCACAATGAGCGGTTCTTC. Protein product: CASSNHNERFF.

On this clonotype: An end of the junction differs from the germline gene, which may be a read error. The V call is TRBV12-3 or TRBV12-4, the J call TRBJ2-1; D tentatively fits TRBD1 or TRBD2 (7 bases each). CDR3 size: 13 residues. Written as DNA, the CDR3 is TGTGCCAGCAACCAGGGGGGGAGGGATGAGAAGTTCTTC. This sequence encodes CASNQGGRDEKFF.

Comment on this clonotype: The junction differs from germline at one of its ends, possibly a read error. The chain has TRBV12-3 or TRBV12-4 and TRBJ1-1, with 9 bases lining up with TRBD1. CDR3 size: 14 residues. CDR3 in DNA: TGTGCCAGCAGTCCTGGACAGGGGAACATTGAAGCTTTCTTT. Residues: CASSPGQGNIEAFF.

This chain connects TRBV5-6 to TRBJ1-5; D ambiguous. This CDR3 comprises 13 residues. Trimming left V 2 bases short and J 6 bases short, with 9 bases between. CDR1 is SGHDT, CDR2 YYEEEE, per germline. The CDR3 reads CASSLEGGQPQHF. CDR3 sequence (DNA): TGTGCCAGCAGCTTAGAAGGAGGTCAGCCCCAGCATTTT.

Of note for this clonotype: The conserved closing phenylalanine or tryptophan is absent in this CDR3, likely reflecting a read error. The chain recombines TRBV29-1 with TRBJ2-2; D possibly corresponds to TRBD2 (5 bases). This CDR3 is built from 11 residues. The V gene's germline CDR1 is SQVTM and CDR2 ANQGSEA. The CDR3 sequence: CSVLYTGELFS. The CDR3 coding sequence is TGTAGCGTCCTTTACACCGGGGAGCTGTTTTCT.

A word on this clonotype: Since no conserved phenylalanine or tryptophan closes the CDR3, a read error is the likely cause. The rearrangement joins TRBV11-2 to TRBJ2-4; D unresolved. V lost 9 bases, J lost 0 bases, and 15 bases lay in between. Germline V gives CDR1 SGHAT, CDR2 FQNNGV. This CDR3 comprises 15 residues. Written as DNA, the CDR3 is TGTGCCAGAACTACTTCGGCGGTAGCCAAAAACATTCAGTACTCC. It translates to CARTTSAVAKNIQYS.

In the case of this clonotype: A read error is likely, as this CDR3 ends without the conserved phenylalanine or tryptophan. The chain couples TRBV6-5 to TRBJ1-2; D is unresolved. Germline CDR1 MNHEY, CDR2 SVGAGI. The CDR3 spans 13 residues. The CDR3 DNA reads TGTGCCAGCAGGTACTCGTCGGCGGGAGATTACACCTAC. It yields the protein CASRYSSAGDYTY.

This clonotype was counted once. This chain connects TRBV11-2 to TRBJ2-5, with D possibly TRBD2 on 6 matching bases. Per germline, CDR1 SGHAT and CDR2 FQNNGV. The V gene lost 2 bases and the J gene lost 11 bases, with 21 bases spanning the gap. The length of the CDR3 is 15 residues. The CDR3 here is CASSLTPHGGEAQYF. The CDR3 DNA is TGTGCCAGCAGCTTAACCCCCCATGGCGGGGAGGCTCAGTACTTC.

This clonotype has a single count. This CDR3 is missing its conserved last phenylalanine or tryptophan, likely due to a read error. This chain links TRBV6-1 with TRBJ2-6; 11 bases agree with TRBD1. The CDR3 has 16 amino acids. The germline CDR1 and CDR2 sequences are MNHNS and SASEGT. V was pared by 11 bases and J by 3 bases, with 9 bases of the junction left unmatched. The CDR3 sequence: CAGTGTGGVGANVLTL. CDR3 bases: TGTGCCGGTACCGGGACAGGGGGTGTTGGGGCCAACGTCCTGACTCTC.

V gene TRBV7-8 combines with J gene TRBJ1-4; possible D gene TRBD1, 5 bases. The CDR3 extends over 15 amino acids. CDR1 SGHVS and CDR2 FQNEAQ come from the germline V gene. Trimming removed 4 bases at V and 15 bases at J, with 24 bases between. CDR3 nucleotide sequence: TGTGCCAGCAGCTCAACCGGGACGGGGAATGAAGAATTGTTTTTT. It yields the protein CASSSTGTGNEELFF.

V usage is TRBV28 and J usage is TRBJ1-2; no definite D call. The V and J ends lost 6 bases and 10 bases respectively, with 18 bases between them. The CDR3 totals 13 residues. The V gene's germline CDR1 is MDHEN and CDR2 SYDVKM. CDR3 DNA sequence: TGTGCCAGCAGCCAAGCGATTTGGTACGACTACACCTTC. Protein product: CASSQAIWYDYTF.

Notes on this clonotype: Being one base from a much bigger clone, this may be a read error. The chain carries TRBV7-6 and TRBJ2-1, with TRBD1 identical over 10 bases. Germline values: CDR1 SGHVS, CDR2 FNYEAQ. The CDR3 sequence is 15 residues long. Here the CDR3 DNA reads TGTACCAGCAGCTTAAGGACAGGGGGTTACAATGAGCAGTTCTTC. Protein sequence: CTSSLRTGGYNEQFF.

Comment on this clonotype: A junction boundary mismatches the germline segment, possibly from a read error. J is TRBJ2-7 and V is TRBV5-1, with D unresolved. Germline V gene data show CDR1 as SGHRS and CDR2 as YFSETQ. The CDR3 has 15 amino acids. CDR3 amino acids: CASSSAVTGPYEQYF. The DNA of the CDR3 is TGCGCCAGCAGCTCCGCCGTGACTGGACCCTACGAACAGTACTTC.

The chain carries TRBV11-1 and TRBJ2-1, with D maybe TRBD1 (6 bases). There are 17 residues in the CDR3. Deletions cut 6 bases from V and 4 bases from J, with 22 bases between. Germline CDR1 SGHAT, CDR2 FQDESV (reference sequence). In DNA, the CDR3 is TGTGCCAGCAGATCCCGTGACAGGTCTTACTCATACAATGAGCAGTTCTTC. Protein product: CASRSRDRSYSYNEQFF.